The clone carrying this T cell receptor beta chain was detected only a few times. Its antigen is undetermined. This CDR3 is built from 15 residues. Trimming stripped 2 bases from V and 0 bases from J, with 10 bases between. Germline lookup yields CDR1 KGHSH and CDR2 LQKENI. The sample originates from a study of T cell repertoires in ileal Crohn's disease. The overall study: Operated complications were stricturing disease (roughly 60%) and penetrating disease (approximately 39%). About half received postoperative treatment, about a dozen with thiopurines and around 18 anti-TNF.

Surgical specimens yielded lamina propria lymphocytes, which were density-gradient separated and then sorted. Study outcomes and limitations: All patients with clonality above 26.8% had endoscopic recurrence. High-frequency clones were more common in sorted CD8 than CD4 cells.

TCRdb keeps only in-frame clones here, not all; method: immunoSEQ multiplex PCR. The sample lists 1,000 to 1,300 clones; 86% were seen once. The rearrangement links TRBV18 to TRBJ1-1; D not certain. The source of this sequence is an adult with Crohn's disease. Material: CD4+ T cells sorted from the ileum. This chain's CDR3 is CASSPYQMMNTEAFF. The CDR3 coding sequence is TGTGCCAGCTCACCATATCAGATGATGAACACTGAAGCTTTCTTT.